These T cell receptor beta chains were read from a single sample in a study of blood T cell repertoires in COVID-19. Profiling relied on immunoSEQ multiplex PCR, and the TCRdb table lists in-frame clones only, not all of them. Among about 260,000 clones listed, about 88% were seen once. The specimen sequenced was peripheral blood. The receptors originated from a woman aged 55 to 70 with COVID-19, enrolled during active disease. Each CDR3 is given with its conserved first and last residue. Fields, in order: CDR3 protein, CDR3 DNA, CDR3 length, V gene, J gene, D gene, clone size. A D gene is named only where the DNA matches it firmly. Rows give clone size only sometimes, using once, few, many, or a class for an expanded clone.

cdr3_aa: CASRRQGGPRGYYGYTF; cdr3_nt: TGTGCCAGCAGGAGACAGGGTGGTCCCCGAGGCTACTATGGCTACACCTTC; cdr3_length: 17; v_call: TRBV27; j_call: TRBJ1-2; d_call: TRBD1; clone_size: .
cdr3_aa: CASREGRGEGAYNEQFF; cdr3_nt: TGTGCCAGCAGAGAAGGTCGGGGGGAGGGCGCTTACAATGAGCAGTTCTTC; cdr3_length: 17; v_call: TRBV28; j_call: TRBJ2-1; d_call: TRBD2; clone_size: once
cdr3_aa: CASSISGDYGYTF; cdr3_nt: TGTGCCAGTAGTATTTCAGGGGACTATGGCTACACCTTC; cdr3_length: 13; v_call: TRBV19; j_call: TRBJ1-2; d_call: .; clone_size: .
cdr3_aa: CASSLRGLSGNTIYF; cdr3_nt: TGTGCCAGCAGCTTAAGGGGCCTCTCTGGAAACACCATATATTTT; cdr3_length: 15; v_call: TRBV11-2; j_call: TRBJ1-3; d_call: .; clone_size: .
cdr3_aa: CATSDPQGFRYGYTF; cdr3_nt: TGTGCCACCAGTGACCCCCAGGGGTTTAGGTATGGCTACACCTTC; cdr3_length: 15; v_call: TRBV24-1; j_call: TRBJ1-2; d_call: .; clone_size: .
cdr3_aa: CASKVTGGHQPQHF; cdr3_nt: TGTGCCAGCAAGGTCACAGGGGGCCATCAGCCCCAGCATTTT; cdr3_length: 14; v_call: TRBV28; j_call: TRBJ1-5; d_call: TRBD1; clone_size: .
cdr3_aa: CASSQWDRESENTIYF; cdr3_nt: TGTGCCAGCAGCCAATGGGACAGGGAGTCGGAAAACACCATATATTTT; cdr3_length: 16; v_call: TRBV3-1/TRBV3-2; j_call: TRBJ1-3; d_call: TRBD1; clone_size: .
cdr3_aa: CSVGGGRTETQYF; cdr3_nt: TGCAGCGTTGGAGGCGGGAGGACAGAGACCCAGTACTTC; cdr3_length: 13; v_call: TRBV29-1; j_call: TRBJ2-5; d_call: TRBD2; clone_size: .
cdr3_aa: CASSPGTYTGELFF; cdr3_nt: TGTGCCAGTAGTCCGGGTACCTACACCGGGGAGCTGTTTTTT; cdr3_length: 14; v_call: TRBV19; j_call: TRBJ2-2; d_call: .; clone_size: .
cdr3_aa: CAWGTSAYEQYF; cdr3_nt: TGTGCCTGGGGGACTTCCGCCTACGAGCAGTACTTC; cdr3_length: 12; v_call: TRBV30; j_call: TRBJ2-7; d_call: .; clone_size: .
cdr3_aa: CASSARTGTLLGVQFF; cdr3_nt: TGTGCCAGCAGTGCCCGGACAGGGACCCTCCTGGGGGTGCAGTTCTTC; cdr3_length: 16; v_call: TRBV2; j_call: TRBJ2-1; d_call: TRBD1; clone_size: .
cdr3_aa: CASRPGLAGGLKVNEQFF; cdr3_nt: TGTGCCAGCCGACCGGGTCTAGCGGGAGGTTTAAAGGTGAATGAGCAGTTCTTC; cdr3_length: 18; v_call: TRBV18; j_call: TRBJ2-1; d_call: TRBD2; clone_size: many
cdr3_aa: CASSDLPGTPYGYTF; cdr3_nt: TGTGCCAGTAGCGATCTCCCCGGGACACCTTATGGCTACACCTTC; cdr3_length: 15; v_call: TRBV19; j_call: TRBJ1-2; d_call: .; clone_size: once
cdr3_aa: CAAGQSYEQYF; cdr3_nt: TGTGCCGCGGGGCAGTCCTACGAGCAGTACTTC; cdr3_length: 11; v_call: TRBV3-1/TRBV3-2; j_call: TRBJ2-7; d_call: .; clone_size: .
cdr3_aa: CATSDLRAGALYEQFF; cdr3_nt: TGTGCCACCAGTGATTTGAGAGCGGGCGCCCTTTATGAGCAGTTCTTC; cdr3_length: 16; v_call: TRBV24-1; j_call: TRBJ2-1; d_call: .; clone_size: .
cdr3_aa: CASSTRDRGFYEQYF; cdr3_nt: TGTGCCAGCAGCACACGGGACAGGGGGTTTTACGAGCAGTACTTC; cdr3_length: 15; v_call: TRBV7-9; j_call: TRBJ2-7; d_call: TRBD1; clone_size: .
cdr3_aa: CASRAGTANTGELFF; cdr3_nt: TGTGCCAGCAGAGCCGGGACAGCCAACACCGGGGAGCTGTTTTTT; cdr3_length: 15; v_call: TRBV6-5; j_call: TRBJ2-2; d_call: TRBD1; clone_size: .
cdr3_aa: CATSDLGGSGAGELFF; cdr3_nt: TGTGCCACCAGTGATTTGGGGGGGAGCGGTGCCGGGGAGCTGTTTTTT; cdr3_length: 16; v_call: TRBV24-1; j_call: TRBJ2-2; d_call: .; clone_size: .
cdr3_aa: CAISELTGLNSGNTIYF; cdr3_nt: TGTGCCATCAGTGAACTGACAGGATTAAACTCTGGAAACACCATATATTTT; cdr3_length: 17; v_call: TRBV10-3; j_call: TRBJ1-3; d_call: .; clone_size: .
cdr3_aa: CASSLFSRGTSEHEQYF; cdr3_nt: TGTGCCAGCAGCTTATTCAGCCGAGGGACTAGCGAGCACGAGCAGTACTTC; cdr3_length: 17; v_call: TRBV11-2; j_call: TRBJ2-7; d_call: TRBD2; clone_size: .
cdr3_aa: CASSIGGQQETQYF; cdr3_nt: TGTGCCAGTAGTATCGGGGGACAGCAAGAGACCCAGTACTTC; cdr3_length: 14; v_call: TRBV19; j_call: TRBJ2-5; d_call: .; clone_size: .
cdr3_aa: CASSDPGLAGGLYEQYF; cdr3_nt: TGTGCCAGCAGTGACCCGGGACTAGCGGGAGGTCTCTACGAGCAGTACTTC; cdr3_length: 17; v_call: TRBV2; j_call: TRBJ2-7; d_call: TRBD2; clone_size: .
cdr3_aa: CAWSTPAPGLAGDWRSSETQYF; cdr3_nt: TGTGCCTGGAGCACTCCAGCCCCGGGACTAGCGGGAGATTGGAGGAGTTCAGAGACCCAGTACTTC; cdr3_length: 22; v_call: TRBV30; j_call: TRBJ2-5; d_call: TRBD2; clone_size: .
cdr3_aa: CAWSPGTQGKNIQYF; cdr3_nt: TGTGCCTGGAGTCCCGGGACTCAGGGCAAAAACATTCAGTACTTC; cdr3_length: 15; v_call: TRBV30; j_call: TRBJ2-4; d_call: .; clone_size: once
cdr3_aa: CASSYSWQGNTEAFF; cdr3_nt: TGTGCCAGCAGTTACTCCTGGCAGGGGAACACTGAAGCTTTCTTT; cdr3_length: 15; v_call: TRBV6-5; j_call: TRBJ1-1; d_call: .; clone_size: .
cdr3_aa: CATSDLSSGSNQPQHF; cdr3_nt: TGTGCCACCAGTGATTTGTCGTCCGGGAGCAATCAGCCCCAGCATTTT; cdr3_length: 16; v_call: TRBV24-1; j_call: TRBJ1-5; d_call: .; clone_size: .
cdr3_aa: CASSLTGVWSYEQYF; cdr3_nt: TGTGCCAGCAGTTTAACAGGGGTATGGAGCTACGAGCAGTACTTC; cdr3_length: 15; v_call: TRBV6-5; j_call: TRBJ2-7; d_call: TRBD1; clone_size: .
cdr3_aa: CASSQMDRGFGRGNQPQHF; cdr3_nt: TGTGCCAGCAGCCAAATGGACAGGGGGTTCGGACGAGGCAATCAGCCCCAGCATTTT; cdr3_length: 19; v_call: TRBV3-1/TRBV3-2; j_call: TRBJ1-5; d_call: TRBD1; clone_size: .